The entry that follows covers one T cell receptor beta chain sequence. Its specificity is not known. There are 15 residues in the CDR3. The sample originates from a study of monozygotic twins with inflammatory bowel disease. General observations from the study: Results did not support any single strong IBD-associated signal or clonotype. Sharing of clonotypes with others was lower in IBD patients than in healthy twins, and this was especially so with disease activity.

During cDNA synthesis, UMIs that each contained a 6-nucleotide sample barcode were added by means of template switching. TCRdb reprocessed the 5' RACE reads; each CDR3 protein has one entry and no DNA is given. The data include some 190,000 distinct CDR3 sequences; the top ten clones carry roughly 8%. Sequenced input: blood. The clonotype originates from a human donor with ulcerative colitis or Crohn's disease, or a healthy co-twin of an affected twin (not recorded which). The chain uses TRBV12-3 or TRBV12-4 and TRBJ2-7. CDR3 residues: CASSLVFTEQDEQYF.